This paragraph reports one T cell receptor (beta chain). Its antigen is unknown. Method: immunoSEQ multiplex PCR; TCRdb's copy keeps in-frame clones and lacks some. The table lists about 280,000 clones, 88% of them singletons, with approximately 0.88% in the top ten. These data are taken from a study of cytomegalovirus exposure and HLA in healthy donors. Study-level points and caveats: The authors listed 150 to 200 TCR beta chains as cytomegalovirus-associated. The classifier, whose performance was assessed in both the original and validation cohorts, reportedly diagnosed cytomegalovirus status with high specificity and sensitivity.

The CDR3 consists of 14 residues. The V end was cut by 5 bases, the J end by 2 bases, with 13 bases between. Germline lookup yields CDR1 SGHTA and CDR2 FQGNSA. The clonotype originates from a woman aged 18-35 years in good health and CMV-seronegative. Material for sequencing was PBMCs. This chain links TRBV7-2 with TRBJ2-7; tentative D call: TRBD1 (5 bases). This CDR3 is CASSVRQLTYEQYF. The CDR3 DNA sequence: TGTGCCAGCAGCGTTCGACAGTTAACCTACGAGCAGTACTTC.